These 19 T cell receptor beta chains were all obtained from the same sample, sequenced in a study of tumor-infiltrating lymphocytes in primary liver carcinoma. A constant-region primer served to make TCR beta cDNA from about 490 ng total RNA. For TCR beta, libraries were produced by three nested multiplex PCR rounds using slightly modified ARM-PCR. TRBV1-TRBV30 forward primers paired with a C-beta reverse primer were used in the first two PCR rounds, which ran approximately 11 cycles each. MiXCR, applied by TCRdb to the multiplex PCR reads, yields one record per CDR3 protein. The data show fewer than 400,000 distinct CDR3 sequences, about 50% seen once. The authors took blood RNA from unsorted whole blood and also extracted germline DNA. The source material was peripheral blood. The receptors stem from a woman aged 25 to 39 with primary liver carcinoma and hepatitis B virus infection.

DNA for the CDR3: TGTGCCAGCAGTTACGTGTCTAGCACAGATACGCAGTATTTT. This translates into CASSYVSSTDTQYF. This rearrangement joins TRBV6-5 to TRBJ2-3, with D unclear. In germline, CDR1 is MNHEY, CDR2 SVGAGI. The CDR3 runs 14 residues. V lost 2 bases, J lost 0 bases, and 6 bases lay in between.

This clonotype was seen a few times. The chain joins TRBV24-1 to TRBJ2-7; TRBD2 matches at 9 bases. V dropped 5 bases and J dropped 6; count of bases not matched to a gene: 4. The V gene's germline CDR1 is KGHDR and CDR2 SFDVKD. CDR3 length: 13 amino acids. This chain's CDR3 is CATSVAGGAEQYF. The DNA for the CDR3 is TGTGCCACCAGTGTTGCGGGAGGGGCCGAGCAGTACTTC.

The chain has TRBV4-2 and TRBJ2-7; 14 bases are shared with TRBD2. The V segment lost 0 bases and the J segment 12 bases; nucleotides outside the gene matches: 7. CDR1 is LGHNA, CDR2 YNFKEQ, per germline. This CDR3 comprises 15 residues. The CDR3 spells CASSQDLGTSGSRYF. The CDR3 region has the DNA TGTGCCAGCAGCCAAGATCTTGGGACTAGCGGGAGTAGGTACTTC.

The chain is built from TRBV13 and TRBJ2-7; D ambiguous. Trimming took 3 bases from V and 5 from J, leaving 14 bases between them. CDR3 size: 14 residues. Germline V gene lookup returns CDR1 PRHDT and CDR2 FYEKMQ (reference sequence). The CDR3 bases are TGTGCCAGCAGCTTTTCACTTTTCCCCCACGAGCAGTACTTC. This codes for CASSFSLFPHEQYF.

Of note for this clonotype: A read error may explain this, as a much larger clone is one base away. The rearrangement links TRBV4-3 to TRBJ1-2; D not certain. The V gene's germline CDR1 is LGHNA and CDR2 YSLEER. V was trimmed by 1 base and J by 3 bases, leaving 18 bases between them. CDR3 size: 17 residues. This chain's CDR3 is CASSQAIGFPTDYGYTF. CDR3 DNA sequence: TGCGCCAGCAGCCAAGCCATCGGCTTTCCCACGGACTATGGCTACACCTTC.

The chain joins TRBV11-2 to TRBJ1-1; 8 positions match TRBD1. Trimming at V came to 5 bases and at J to 7 bases, leaving 12 bases not matched to a gene. The CDR3 runs 15 residues. CDR1 and CDR2 from the germline V gene are SGHAT and FQNNGV. The CDR3 sequence is CASSLIDRGAHEAFF. CDR3 DNA: TGTGCCAGCAGCCTAATCGACAGGGGCGCCCATGAAGCTTTCTTT.

This clonotype has ten or more counts. This rearrangement joins TRBV6-1 to TRBJ2-3; D not resolved. V dropped 8 bases and J dropped 4 bases, with 4 bases sitting between them. The germline CDR1 and CDR2 sequences are MNHNS and SASEGT. The CDR3 is made up of 10 amino acids. The CDR3 DNA follows: TGTGCCAGCCTGCCAGATACGCAGTATTTT. Protein sequence: CASLPDTQYF.

As concerns this clonotype: Since no conserved phenylalanine or tryptophan closes the CDR3, a read error is the likely cause. The chain carries TRBV7-9 and TRBJ2-7, with D perhaps TRBD1 (5 bases). Trimming left V 3 bases short and J 2 bases short, with 8 bases between. The germline V gene encodes CDR1 SEHNR and CDR2 FQNEAQ (reference sequence). The CDR3 runs to 13 residues. This chain's CDR3 is CASSLGRAYEQYL. The CDR3 coding sequence is TGTGCCAGCAGCTTGGGCAGGGCCTACGAGCAGTACCTC.

The V gene is TRBV12-3 or TRBV12-4, the J gene TRBJ1-1, with D unclear. The V and J ends lost 6 bases and 12 bases respectively, with 20 bases between them. CDR3 length equals 13 residues. The CDR3 DNA reads TGTGCCAGCAGCCCCGGGCCCGCGACGGAAACTTTCTTT. Its translation is CASSPGPATETFF.

This chain uses TRBV6-2 or TRBV6-3 with TRBJ2-2; weak D call: TRBD1 (6 bases). CDR1 and CDR2 (germline): MNHEY, SVGEGT. V was cut by 6 bases and J by 5 bases, with 25 bases left in between. The CDR3 extends over 18 amino acids. CDR3: CASSLGWRAPQGTGELFF. Written as DNA, the CDR3 is TGTGCCAGCAGCCTCGGATGGCGGGCCCCCCAGGGGACCGGGGAGCTGTTTTTT.

This clonotype was counted many times. The chain carries TRBV11-2 and TRBJ2-3; no reliable D call. The germline CDR1 and CDR2 sequences are SGHAT and FQNNGV. V was shortened by 5 bases and J by 6 bases, with 9 bases between the two germline ends. This CDR3 has 12 residues. Here the CDR3 reads CASSLQADTQYF. The CDR3 DNA is TGTGCCAGCAGCCTTCAGGCGGATACGCAGTATTTT. The variable domain in full, completed from reference TRBV11-2 and TRBJ2-3, reads EAGVAQSPRYKIIEKRQSVAFWCNPISGHATLYWYQQILGQGPKLLIQFQNNGVVDDSQLPKDRFSAERLKGVDSTLKIQPAKLEDSAVYLCASSLQADTQYFGPGTRLTVL.

V and J are TRBV11-2 and TRBJ2-1; D remains ambiguous. Germline lookup yields CDR1 SGHAT and CDR2 FQNNGV. Trimming removed 5 bases from V and 8 bases from J, with 22 bases in between. This CDR3 region has 16 residues. Here the CDR3 DNA reads TGTGCCAGCAGCAAAAGGGTGGCTACCCACGGCTATGAGCAGTTCTTC. It is translated as CASSKRVATHGYEQFF. Filled out from reference TRBV11-2 and TRBJ2-1, the complete variable domain reads EAGVAQSPRYKIIEKRQSVAFWCNPISGHATLYWYQQILGQGPKLLIQFQNNGVVDDSQLPKDRFSAERLKGVDSTLKIQPAKLEDSAVYLCASSKRVATHGYEQFFGPGTRLTVL.

Notes on this clonotype: This may stem from a read error, because a much larger clone lies one nucleotide away. In nucleotides, the CDR3 is TGCAGCGTTGTTACGCGGGAGTCCAACAATGAGCAGTTCTTC. It specifies CSVVTRESNNEQFF. J is TRBJ2-1 and V is TRBV29-1, with 7 bases lining up with TRBD2. The V segment lost 4 bases and the J segment 5 bases; nucleotides outside the gene matches: 8. The CDR3 is 14 residues long. Germline V gives CDR1 SQVTM, CDR2 ANQGSEA.

The chain joins TRBV24-1 to TRBJ1-1; D call uncertain. CDR3 length: 12 amino acids. Germline V lookup: CDR1 KGHDR, CDR2 SFDVKD. In DNA, the CDR3 is TGTGTCTCCAGAGGTGAGGGATCGAGCGCTTTCTTT. Residues: CVSRGEGSSAFF.

At least ten counts were recorded for this clonotype. The chain carries TRBV6-5 and TRBJ2-1, with 10 nucleotides matching TRBD1. This CDR3 contains 14 residues. Germline V lookup: CDR1 MNHEY, CDR2 SVGAGI. V shed 8 bases and J 5 bases; nucleotides not matched to a gene: 6. For the CDR3, the DNA is TGTGCCAGCTCGGGACAGGGGCCGAACAATGAGCAGTTCTTC. This translates into CASSGQGPNNEQFF.

Points on this clonotype: A clone one base away is much larger, so this may be a read error. The genes are TRBV6-2 or TRBV6-3 and TRBJ2-1; D is undetermined. CDR1 is MNHEY, CDR2 SVGEGT, per germline. This CDR3 spans 13 amino acids. V was cut by 11 bases and J by 3 bases, with 14 bases left in between. CDR3 sequence reads: CAGRVRFYNEQFF. The CDR3 DNA follows: TGTGCCGGCCGGGTAAGGTTCTACAATGAGCAGTTCTTC.

This clonotype was seen at least ten times. The CDR3: CASSFLVWGMGNEQFF. The DNA of the CDR3 is TGTGCCAGCAGTTTCTTGGTATGGGGTATGGGCAATGAGCAGTTCTTC. V is TRBV12-3 or TRBV12-4 and J is TRBJ2-1; D gene uncertain. The CDR3 consists of 16 residues. The V and J ends lost 3 bases and 6 bases respectively, with 18 bases between them.

Note on this clonotype: One base away lies a much larger clone, so this may be a sequencing read error. Without the conserved terminal phenylalanine or tryptophan, this CDR3 likely stems from a read error. This rearrangement joins TRBV6-1 to TRBJ2-7; 7 positions match TRBD2. Germline trimming cut 1 base from V and 3 bases from J; bases unmatched to any gene: 18. The CDR3 extends over 19 amino acids. CDR1 MNHNS and CDR2 SASEGT come from the germline V gene. The DNA for the CDR3 is TGTGCCAGCAGTGAAGGGGAGGGCTTAGCTCCCCCGAGGGGCTACGAGCAGTACCTC. Amino acids: CASSEGEGLAPPRGYEQYL.

This clonotype was observed at least ten times. The gene calls are TRBV29-1 and TRBJ2-7; perhaps TRBD1 as D (6 bases). Germline V CDR1 and CDR2: SQVTM, ANQGSEA. Trimming took off 5 bases at V and 5 bases at J, with 13 bases between the two ends. The CDR3 is made up of 12 amino acids. The CDR3 nucleotides read TGCAGCGTTTCCCCCACAGGGAACGAGCAGTACTTC. Protein: CSVSPTGNEQYF.